A selection of T cell receptor beta chains follows, all from one sample in a study of blood T cells in healthy people across ages. One entry per CDR3 protein, called by TCRdb with MiXCR from the 5' RACE reads. The repertoire includes roughly 730,000 distinct CDR3 sequences, approximately 53% of them detected once, and around 25% sits in the top ten. The sample comprised blood. The receptors originated from a man in his forties in good health. The CDR3 runs from the conserved cysteine through the conserved F or W. D genes are given only for firm matches. Rows may omit the clone size; those that give it use once, few, many or a size class.

j_call: TRBJ2-7; clone_size: -; d_call: TRBD2; v_call: TRBV6-5; cdr3_aa: CASSYSRTSEIYEQYF; cdr3_nt: TGTGCCAGCAGTTACTCGCGGACTAGCGAGATCTACGAGCAGTACTTC
j_call: TRBJ1-2; clone_size: -; d_call: -; v_call: TRBV28; cdr3_aa: CASSLSLGGVYGYTF; cdr3_nt: TGTGCCAGCAGTTTGTCTCTTGGAGGGGTCTATGGCTACACCTTC
j_call: TRBJ1-5; clone_size: once; d_call: -; v_call: TRBV7-2; cdr3_aa: CASSLGRASNQPQHF; cdr3_nt: TGTGCCAGCAGCCTAGGGAGGGCTTCGAATCAGCCCCAGCATTTT
j_call: TRBJ1-2; clone_size: -; d_call: TRBD1; v_call: TRBV20-1; cdr3_aa: CSASPQQGGAYGYTF; cdr3_nt: TGCAGTGCTAGTCCCCAACAGGGGGGGGCTTATGGCTACACCTTC
j_call: TRBJ1-5; clone_size: -; d_call: TRBD1; v_call: TRBV20-1; cdr3_aa: CSAADRVRTDQPQHF; cdr3_nt: TGCAGTGCCGCAGACAGGGTTCGGACCGATCAGCCCCAGCATTTT
j_call: TRBJ2-1; clone_size: -; d_call: TRBD2; v_call: TRBV20-1; cdr3_aa: CSARPLRKRESSYNEQFF; cdr3_nt: TGCAGTGCTAGGCCTCTCAGAAAGCGGGAGAGCTCCTACAATGAGCAGTTCTTC
j_call: TRBJ2-7; clone_size: -; d_call: -; v_call: TRBV6-1; cdr3_aa: CASSPGLRTGPYEQYF; cdr3_nt: TGTGCCAGCAGCCCGGGCCTTCGAACGGGTCCCTACGAGCAGTACTTC
j_call: TRBJ2-1; clone_size: -; d_call: TRBD2; v_call: TRBV12-3/TRBV12-4; cdr3_aa: CASSSRTSGNEQFF; cdr3_nt: TGTGCCAGCAGTTCTCGGACTAGCGGGAATGAGCAGTTCTTC
j_call: TRBJ2-4; clone_size: -; d_call: -; v_call: TRBV18; cdr3_aa: CASSPIPPPDIQYF; cdr3_nt: TGTGCCAGCTCACCCATCCCCCCTCCGGACATTCAGTACTTC
j_call: TRBJ2-1; clone_size: -; d_call: TRBD2; v_call: TRBV7-2; cdr3_aa: CASGLEGVGLAGDNEQFF; cdr3_nt: TGTGCCAGCGGCTTAGAAGGGGTTGGGCTAGCGGGGGACAATGAGCAGTTCTTC
j_call: TRBJ2-3; clone_size: -; d_call: TRBD2; v_call: TRBV20-1; cdr3_aa: CSARDRGLAGTDTQYF; cdr3_nt: TGCAGTGCTAGAGACCGGGGACTAGCGGGGACAGATACGCAGTATTTT
j_call: TRBJ2-7; clone_size: once; d_call: TRBD2; v_call: TRBV2; cdr3_aa: CASAILTSGNSEQYF; cdr3_nt: TGTGCCAGCGCTATCCTGACTAGCGGGAACTCCGAGCAGTACTTC
j_call: TRBJ1-5; clone_size: -; d_call: -; v_call: TRBV12-3/TRBV12-4; cdr3_aa: CASKIQGRSGPQHF; cdr3_nt: TGTGCCAGCAAAATTCAAGGGCGTTCGGGGCCCCAGCATTTT
j_call: TRBJ2-5; clone_size: -; d_call: -; v_call: TRBV6-5; cdr3_aa: CASSLRALRGQETQYF; cdr3_nt: TGTGCCAGCAGTTTGCGGGCCCTCCGTGGGCAAGAGACCCAGTACTTC
j_call: TRBJ1-4; clone_size: once; d_call: -; v_call: TRBV2; cdr3_aa: CASTGVGATNEKLFF; cdr3_nt: TGTGCCAGCACCGGGGTGGGAGCAACTAATGAAAAACTGTTTTTT
j_call: TRBJ1-2; clone_size: -; d_call: TRBD1; v_call: TRBV6-7; cdr3_aa: CASSQTGGPFPPYGYTF; cdr3_nt: TGTGCCAGCAGCCAGACAGGGGGCCCCTTTCCCCCCTATGGCTACACCTTC
j_call: TRBJ2-3; clone_size: -; d_call: -; v_call: TRBV2; cdr3_aa: CASNKKQQGITDTQYF; cdr3_nt: TGTGCCAGCAATAAAAAACAACAGGGAATCACAGATACGCAGTATTTT
j_call: TRBJ1-2; clone_size: -; d_call: TRBD1; v_call: TRBV4-1; cdr3_aa: CASSQEGGQGNYGYTF; cdr3_nt: TGCGCCAGCAGCCAAGAGGGGGGACAGGGAAACTATGGCTACACCTTC
j_call: TRBJ2-3; clone_size: -; d_call: TRBD2; v_call: TRBV29-1; cdr3_aa: CSVEWLAGPSYSTDTQYF; cdr3_nt: TGCAGCGTTGAATGGTTAGCGGGACCTTCCTACTCCACAGATACGCAGTATTTT
j_call: TRBJ2-7; clone_size: few; d_call: TRBD2; v_call: TRBV5-1; cdr3_aa: CASSLKLAGFPYEQYF; cdr3_nt: TGCGCCAGCAGCTTGAAGCTAGCGGGATTCCCCTACGAGCAGTACTTC
j_call: TRBJ1-2; clone_size: few; d_call: -; v_call: TRBV7-3; cdr3_aa: CASSLTGGRRTSYGYTF; cdr3_nt: TGTGCCAGCAGCTTAACGGGGGGGCGTAGGACTAGCTATGGCTACACCTTC
j_call: TRBJ2-5; clone_size: -; d_call: -; v_call: TRBV4-1; cdr3_aa: CASSPPPGTQYF; cdr3_nt: TGCGCCAGCAGCCCACCCCCGGGGACCCAGTACTTC
j_call: TRBJ2-7; clone_size: few; d_call: -; v_call: TRBV7-8; cdr3_aa: CASSLGQGRTYEQYF; cdr3_nt: TGTGCCAGCAGCCTGGGCCAGGGGCGGACCTACGAGCAGTACTTC
j_call: TRBJ2-2; clone_size: once; d_call: -; v_call: TRBV27; cdr3_aa: CASRKGPLAGELFF; cdr3_nt: TGTGCCAGCAGGAAGGGGCCCTTGGCCGGGGAGCTGTTTTTT
j_call: TRBJ2-1; clone_size: -; d_call: TRBD2; v_call: TRBV25-1; cdr3_aa: CASRPPGTSGGIEQFF; cdr3_nt: TGTGCCAGCAGACCCCCCGGGACTAGCGGGGGTATTGAGCAGTTCTTC
j_call: TRBJ2-5; clone_size: few; d_call: TRBD2; v_call: TRBV7-2; cdr3_aa: CARSLAGTSGQETQYF; cdr3_nt: TGTGCCCGCAGCTTAGCGGGTACTAGCGGGCAAGAGACCCAGTACTTC
j_call: TRBJ2-1; clone_size: few; d_call: -; v_call: TRBV28; cdr3_aa: CASSFPRGQWVEQFF; cdr3_nt: TGTGCCAGCAGTTTCCCCCGGGGTCAGTGGGTTGAGCAGTTCTTC
j_call: TRBJ2-1; clone_size: few; d_call: -; v_call: TRBV4-3; cdr3_aa: CASSSTPLYEQFF; cdr3_nt: TGCGCCAGCAGCAGCACCCCTTTGTATGAGCAGTTCTTC
j_call: TRBJ2-3; clone_size: -; d_call: TRBD2; v_call: TRBV20-1; cdr3_aa: CSATVAGLTDTQYF; cdr3_nt: TGCAGTGCTACCGTAGCGGGACTTACAGATACGCAGTATTTT
j_call: TRBJ2-5; clone_size: -; d_call: -; v_call: TRBV7-2; cdr3_aa: CTSRTGLPVQETQYF; cdr3_nt: TGTACCAGCAGGACTGGGCTACCGGTTCAAGAGACCCAGTACTTC
j_call: TRBJ2-3; clone_size: -; d_call: TRBD2; v_call: TRBV15; cdr3_aa: CATSRVGLGADTQYF; cdr3_nt: TGTGCCACCAGCAGAGTGGGACTAGGCGCGGATACGCAGTATTTT